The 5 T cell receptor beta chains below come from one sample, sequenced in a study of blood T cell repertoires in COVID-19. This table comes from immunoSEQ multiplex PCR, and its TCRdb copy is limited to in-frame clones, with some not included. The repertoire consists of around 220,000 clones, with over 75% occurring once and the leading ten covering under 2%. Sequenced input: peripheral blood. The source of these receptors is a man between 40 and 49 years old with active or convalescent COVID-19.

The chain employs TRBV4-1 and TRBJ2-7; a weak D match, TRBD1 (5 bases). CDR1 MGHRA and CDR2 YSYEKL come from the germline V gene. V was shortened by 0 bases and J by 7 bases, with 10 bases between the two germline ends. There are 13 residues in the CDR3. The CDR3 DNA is TGCGCCAGCAGCCAAGATCTAGGGGAAGAGCAGTACTTC. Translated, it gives CASSQDLGEEQYF.

The CDR3 nucleotides read TGTGCCAGCAGCTTAAACGCACTAGCGGGAGTAACGCAGTATTTT. This encodes CASSLNALAGVTQYF. The chain has TRBV7-2 and TRBJ2-3; 11 nucleotides match TRBD2. This CDR3 region has 15 residues. CDR1 SGHTA and CDR2 FQGNSA come from the germline V gene. The V gene end was trimmed by 2 bases and the J gene end by 9 bases; junction bases not matched to a gene: 7.

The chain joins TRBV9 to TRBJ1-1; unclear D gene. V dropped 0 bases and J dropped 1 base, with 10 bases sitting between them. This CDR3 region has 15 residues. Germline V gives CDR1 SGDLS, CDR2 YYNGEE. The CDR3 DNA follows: TGTGCCAGCAGCGTAGTGGCCGCCACGAACACTGAAGCTTTCTTT. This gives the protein CASSVVAATNTEAFF.

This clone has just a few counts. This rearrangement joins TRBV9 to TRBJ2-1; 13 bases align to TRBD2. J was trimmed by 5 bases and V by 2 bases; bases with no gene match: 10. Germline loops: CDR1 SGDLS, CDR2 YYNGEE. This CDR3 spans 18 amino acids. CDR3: CASSVLGLAGLGHNEQFF. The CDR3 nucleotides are TGTGCCAGCAGCGTCCTGGGACTAGCGGGGCTCGGCCACAATGAGCAGTTCTTC.

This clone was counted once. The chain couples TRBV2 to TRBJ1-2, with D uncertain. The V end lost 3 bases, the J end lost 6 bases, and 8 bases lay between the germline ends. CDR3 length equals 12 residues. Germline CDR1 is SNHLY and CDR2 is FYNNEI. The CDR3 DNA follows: TGTGCCAGCAGTGAGGAGGAGCATGGCTACACCTTC. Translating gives CASSEEEHGYTF.